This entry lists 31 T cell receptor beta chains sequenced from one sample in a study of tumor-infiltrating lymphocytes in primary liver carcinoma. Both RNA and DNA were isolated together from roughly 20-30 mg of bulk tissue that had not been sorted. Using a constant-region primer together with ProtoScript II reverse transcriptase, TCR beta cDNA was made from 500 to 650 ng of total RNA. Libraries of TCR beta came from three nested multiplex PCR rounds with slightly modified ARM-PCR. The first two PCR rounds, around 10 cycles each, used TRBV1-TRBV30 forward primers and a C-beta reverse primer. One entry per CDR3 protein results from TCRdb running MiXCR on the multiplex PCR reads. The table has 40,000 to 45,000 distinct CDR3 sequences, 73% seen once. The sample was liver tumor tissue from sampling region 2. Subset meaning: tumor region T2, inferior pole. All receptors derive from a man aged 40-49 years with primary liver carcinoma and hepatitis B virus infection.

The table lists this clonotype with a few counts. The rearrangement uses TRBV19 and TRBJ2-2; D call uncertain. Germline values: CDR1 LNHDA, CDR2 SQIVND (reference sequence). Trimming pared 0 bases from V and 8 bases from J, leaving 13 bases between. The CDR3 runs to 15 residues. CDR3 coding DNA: TGTGCCAGTAGTATAGAATCCGGGTTTGGTGGGGAGCTGTTTTTT. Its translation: CASSIESGFGGELFF.

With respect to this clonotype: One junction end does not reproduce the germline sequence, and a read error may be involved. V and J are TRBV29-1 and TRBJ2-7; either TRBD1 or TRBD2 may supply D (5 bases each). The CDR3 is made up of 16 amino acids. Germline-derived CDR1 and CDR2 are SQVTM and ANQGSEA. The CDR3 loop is CSSMTSGTGTPYEQHF. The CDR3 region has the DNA TGCAGCTCCATGACATCTGGGACCGGCACTCCCTACGAACAGCACTTC.

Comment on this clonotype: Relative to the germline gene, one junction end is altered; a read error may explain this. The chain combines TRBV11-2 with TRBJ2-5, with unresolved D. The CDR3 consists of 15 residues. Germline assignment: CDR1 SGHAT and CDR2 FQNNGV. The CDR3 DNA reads TGTGCCAGCAACCCCCGGTCAGCCCCAAGGGTGACCCACTACTTC. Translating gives CASNPRSAPRVTHYF.

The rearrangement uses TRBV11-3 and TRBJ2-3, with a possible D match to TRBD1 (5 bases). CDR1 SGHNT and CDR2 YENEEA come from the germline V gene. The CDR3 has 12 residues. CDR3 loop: CASSSDIYTQYF. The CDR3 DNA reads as TGTGCTAGTAGCTCGGACATATATACGCAGTATTTT.

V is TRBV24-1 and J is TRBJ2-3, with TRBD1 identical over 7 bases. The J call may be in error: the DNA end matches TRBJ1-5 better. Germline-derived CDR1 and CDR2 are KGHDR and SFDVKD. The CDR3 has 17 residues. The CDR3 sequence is CATSDSLGQAILDTQHF. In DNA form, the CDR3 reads TGTGCCACCAGTGATTCTTTAGGACAGGCAATTCTAGATACACAGCATTTT.

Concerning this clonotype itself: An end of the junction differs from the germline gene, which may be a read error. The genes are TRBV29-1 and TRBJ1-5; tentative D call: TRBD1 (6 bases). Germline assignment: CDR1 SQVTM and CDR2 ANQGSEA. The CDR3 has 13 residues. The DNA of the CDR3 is TGCAGCGCTGTCGGACAGATGAATCAGCCCCAGCATTTC. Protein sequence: CSAVGQMNQPQHF.

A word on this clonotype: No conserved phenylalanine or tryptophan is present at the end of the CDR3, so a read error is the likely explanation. The CDR3 bases are TGTGCCAGCGGTTTGTCAGGGGTCGAGACCCAGTACATC. Its protein product is CASGLSGVETQYI. This chain uses TRBV12-3 or TRBV12-4 with TRBJ2-5; tentative D call: TRBD1 (6 bases). The CDR3 loop spans 13 amino acids.

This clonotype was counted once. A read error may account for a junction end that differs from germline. The CDR3 nucleotides are TGTACCTGGTGTGGAGGCAGGGCCTACGAGCAGTATTTC. Its translation is CTWCGGRAYEQYF. The chain has TRBV30 and TRBJ2-7; TRBD1 or TRBD2 may be the D gene (5 bases each). The V gene's germline CDR1 is GTSNPN and CDR2 SVGIG (reference sequence). The CDR3 spans 13 residues.

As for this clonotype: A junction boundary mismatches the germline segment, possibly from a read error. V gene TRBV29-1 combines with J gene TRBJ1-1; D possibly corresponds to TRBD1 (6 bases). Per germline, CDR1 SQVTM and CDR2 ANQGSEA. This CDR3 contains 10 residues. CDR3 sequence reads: CSLGDTEAFF. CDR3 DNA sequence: TGCAGCCTGGGGGACACTGAGGCTTTCTTT.

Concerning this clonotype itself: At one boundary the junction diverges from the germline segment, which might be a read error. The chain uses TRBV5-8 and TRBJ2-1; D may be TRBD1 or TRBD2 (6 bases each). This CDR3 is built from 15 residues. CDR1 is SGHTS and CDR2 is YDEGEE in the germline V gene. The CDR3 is CASSPSVMGGYDQFF. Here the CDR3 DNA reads TGTGCCAGCAGCCCCTCAGTAATGGGGGGCTATGACCAGTTCTTC.

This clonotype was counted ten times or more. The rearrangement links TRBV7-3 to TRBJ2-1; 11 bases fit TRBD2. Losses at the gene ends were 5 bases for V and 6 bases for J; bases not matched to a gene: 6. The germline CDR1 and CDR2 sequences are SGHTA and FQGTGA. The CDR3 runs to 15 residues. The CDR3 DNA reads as TGTGCCAGCAGCCCCACTAGCGGGAGAATCAATGAGCAGTTCTTC. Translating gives CASSPTSGRINEQFF. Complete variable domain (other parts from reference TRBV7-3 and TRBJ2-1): GAGVSQTPSNKVTEKGKYVELRCDPISGHTALYWYRQSLGQGPEFLIYFQGTGAADDSGLPNDRFFAVRPEGSVSTLKIQRTERGDSAVYLCASSPTSGRINEQFFGPGTRLTVL.

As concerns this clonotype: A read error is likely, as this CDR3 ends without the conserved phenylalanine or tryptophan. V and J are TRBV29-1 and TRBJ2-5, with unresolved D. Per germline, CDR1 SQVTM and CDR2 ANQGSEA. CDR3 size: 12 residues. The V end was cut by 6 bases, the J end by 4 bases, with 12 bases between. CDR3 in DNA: TGCAGCGTACTAACCAGCGCAGAGACCCAGTACCTC. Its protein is CSVLTSAETQYL.

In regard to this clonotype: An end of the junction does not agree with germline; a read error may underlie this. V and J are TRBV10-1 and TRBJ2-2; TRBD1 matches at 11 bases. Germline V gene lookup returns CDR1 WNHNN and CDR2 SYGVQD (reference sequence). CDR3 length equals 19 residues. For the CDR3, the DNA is TGCGCCAGCAGTGAGCTATCGGGGACAGGGGGAAGTAACACCGGGGAGCTGTCTTTT. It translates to CASSELSGTGGSNTGELSF.

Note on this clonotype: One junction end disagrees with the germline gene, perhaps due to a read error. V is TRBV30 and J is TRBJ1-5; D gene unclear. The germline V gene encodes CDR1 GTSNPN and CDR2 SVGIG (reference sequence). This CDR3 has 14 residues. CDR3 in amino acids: CAWSVSGSNPPLHF. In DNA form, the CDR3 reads TGTGCCTGGAGTGTGTCCGGGAGCAATCCGCCCCTGCATTTT. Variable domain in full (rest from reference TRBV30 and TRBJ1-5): SQTIHQWPATLVQPVGSPLSLECTVEGTSNPNLYWYRQAAGRGLQLLFYSVGIGQISSEVPQNLSASRPQDRQFILSSKKLLLSDSGFYLCAWSVSGSNPPLHFGDGTRLSIL.

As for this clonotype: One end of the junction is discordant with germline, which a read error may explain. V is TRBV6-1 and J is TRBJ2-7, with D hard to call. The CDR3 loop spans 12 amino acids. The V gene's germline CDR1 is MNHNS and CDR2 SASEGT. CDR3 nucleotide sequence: TGTACCAGCAGTAGGGATGTCTACGAGCAGTACTTC. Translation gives CTSSRDVYEQYF.

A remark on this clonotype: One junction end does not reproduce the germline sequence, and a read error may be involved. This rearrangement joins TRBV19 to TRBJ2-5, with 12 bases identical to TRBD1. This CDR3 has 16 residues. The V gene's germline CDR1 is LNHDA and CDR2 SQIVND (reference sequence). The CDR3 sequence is CTSSYGTGGGLKTQYF. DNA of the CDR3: TGTACCAGTAGTTATGGGACAGGGGGCGGACTAAAGACCCAGTACTTC. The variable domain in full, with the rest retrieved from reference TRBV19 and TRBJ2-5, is DGGITQSPKYLFRKEGQNVTLSCEQNLNHDAMYWYRQDPGQGLRLIYYSQIVNDFQKGDIAEGYSVSREKKESFPLTVTSAQKNPTAFYLCTSSYGTGGGLKTQYFGPGTRLLVL.

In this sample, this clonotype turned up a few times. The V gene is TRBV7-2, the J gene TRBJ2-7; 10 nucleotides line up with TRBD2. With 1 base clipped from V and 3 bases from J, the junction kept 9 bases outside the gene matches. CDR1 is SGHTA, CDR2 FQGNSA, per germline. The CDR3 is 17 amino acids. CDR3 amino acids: CASSLDYRLAGIYEQYF. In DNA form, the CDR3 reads TGTGCCAGCAGCTTAGACTATCGACTAGCGGGCATCTACGAGCAGTACTTC.

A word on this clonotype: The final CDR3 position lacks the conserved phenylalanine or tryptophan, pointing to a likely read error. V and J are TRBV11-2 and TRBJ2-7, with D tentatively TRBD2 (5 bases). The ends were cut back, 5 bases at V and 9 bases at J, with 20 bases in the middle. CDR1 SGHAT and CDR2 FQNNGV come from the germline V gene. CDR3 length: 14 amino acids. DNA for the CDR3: TGTGCCAGCAGCATTACAAGTCAGTTTGGAGGGCAGTACCTC. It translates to CASSITSQFGGQYL.

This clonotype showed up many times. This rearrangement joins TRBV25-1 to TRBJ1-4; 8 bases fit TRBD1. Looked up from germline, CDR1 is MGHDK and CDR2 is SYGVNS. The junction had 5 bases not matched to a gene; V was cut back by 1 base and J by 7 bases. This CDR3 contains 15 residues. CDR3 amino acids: CASSESGRGREKLFF. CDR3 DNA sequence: TGTGCCAGCAGTGAATCAGGCAGGGGGCGTGAAAAACTGTTTTTT.

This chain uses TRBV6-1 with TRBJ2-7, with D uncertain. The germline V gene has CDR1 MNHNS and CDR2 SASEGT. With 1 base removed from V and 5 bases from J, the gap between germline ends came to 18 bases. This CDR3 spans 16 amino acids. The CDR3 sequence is CASSEVRIQGSNEQYF. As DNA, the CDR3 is TGTGCCAGCAGTGAAGTTAGGATACAAGGTTCCAACGAGCAGTACTTC.

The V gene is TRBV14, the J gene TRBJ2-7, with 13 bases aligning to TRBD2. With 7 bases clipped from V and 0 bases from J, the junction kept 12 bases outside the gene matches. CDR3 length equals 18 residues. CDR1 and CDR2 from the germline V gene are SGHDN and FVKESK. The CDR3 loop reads CASNHTSGLAGASYEQYF. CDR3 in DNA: TGTGCCAGCAACCACACGTCTGGACTAGCGGGAGCCTCCTACGAGCAGTACTTC.

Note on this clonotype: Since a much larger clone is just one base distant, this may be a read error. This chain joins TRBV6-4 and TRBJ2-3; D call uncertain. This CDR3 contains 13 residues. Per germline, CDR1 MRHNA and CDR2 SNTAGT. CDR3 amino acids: CASSATNGDMQYF. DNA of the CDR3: TGTGCCAGCAGCGCAACGAATGGAGATATGCAGTATTTT.

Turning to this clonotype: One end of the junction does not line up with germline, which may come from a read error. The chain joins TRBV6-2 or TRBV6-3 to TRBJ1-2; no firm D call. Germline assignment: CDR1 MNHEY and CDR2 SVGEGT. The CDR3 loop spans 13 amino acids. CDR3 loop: CASNYVPQAGYTF. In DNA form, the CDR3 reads TGTGCCAGCAATTACGTGCCCCAGGCCGGCTACACCTTC.

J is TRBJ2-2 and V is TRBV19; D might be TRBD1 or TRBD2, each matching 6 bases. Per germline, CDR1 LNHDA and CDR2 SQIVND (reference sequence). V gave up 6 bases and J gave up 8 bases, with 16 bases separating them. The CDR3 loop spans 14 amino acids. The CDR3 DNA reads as TGTGCCAGTAGGCACGTCGGGGGCACTGGGGAGCTGTTTTTT. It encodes CASRHVGGTGELFF.

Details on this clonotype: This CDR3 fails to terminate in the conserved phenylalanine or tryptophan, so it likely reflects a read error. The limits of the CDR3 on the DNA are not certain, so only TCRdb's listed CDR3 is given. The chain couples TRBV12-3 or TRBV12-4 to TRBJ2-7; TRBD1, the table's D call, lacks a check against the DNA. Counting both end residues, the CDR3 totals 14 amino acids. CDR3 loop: CASTWGTGVYEQCS.

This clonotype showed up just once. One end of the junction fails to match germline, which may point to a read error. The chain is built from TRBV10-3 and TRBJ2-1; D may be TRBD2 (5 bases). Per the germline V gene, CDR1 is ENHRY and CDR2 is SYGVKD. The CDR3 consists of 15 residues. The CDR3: CAISSTIQSCNKQFF. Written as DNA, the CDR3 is TGTGCCATCAGCTCGACTATCCAATCCTGCAATAAGCAGTTCTTC.

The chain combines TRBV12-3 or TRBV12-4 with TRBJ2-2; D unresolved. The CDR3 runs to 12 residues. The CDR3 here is CVNSLVPGELFF. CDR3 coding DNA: TGTGTCAACAGTTTGGTCCCCGGGGAGCTGTTTTTT.

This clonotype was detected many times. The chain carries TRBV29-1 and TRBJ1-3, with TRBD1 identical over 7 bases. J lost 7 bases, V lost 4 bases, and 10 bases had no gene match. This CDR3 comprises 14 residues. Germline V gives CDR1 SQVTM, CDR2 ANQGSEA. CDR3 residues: CSVGGGTVMNTIYF. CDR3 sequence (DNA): TGCAGCGTTGGGGGGGGGACAGTGATGAACACCATATATTTT. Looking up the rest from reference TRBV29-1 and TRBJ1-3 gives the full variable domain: SAVISQKPSRDICQRGTSLTIQCQVDSQVTMMFWYRQQPGQSLTLIATANQGSEATYESGFVIDKFPISRPNLTFSTLTVSNMSPEDSSIYLCSVGGGTVMNTIYFGEGSWLTVV.

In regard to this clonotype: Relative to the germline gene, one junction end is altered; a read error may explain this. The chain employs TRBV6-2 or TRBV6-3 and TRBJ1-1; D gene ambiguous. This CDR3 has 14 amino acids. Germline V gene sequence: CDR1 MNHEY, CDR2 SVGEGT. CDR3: CASSYRDRGTEAFF. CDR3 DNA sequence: TGTGCTAGCAGTTACCGTGACCGGGGCACTGAAGCTTTCTTT.

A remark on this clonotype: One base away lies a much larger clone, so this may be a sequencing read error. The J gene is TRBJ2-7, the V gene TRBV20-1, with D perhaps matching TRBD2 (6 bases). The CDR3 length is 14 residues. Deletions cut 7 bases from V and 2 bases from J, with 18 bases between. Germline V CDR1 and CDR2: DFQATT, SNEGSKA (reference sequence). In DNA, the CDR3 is TGCAGTGTGGACCGGGACTCATCCACCTACGAGCAGTACTTC. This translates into CSVDRDSSTYEQYF.

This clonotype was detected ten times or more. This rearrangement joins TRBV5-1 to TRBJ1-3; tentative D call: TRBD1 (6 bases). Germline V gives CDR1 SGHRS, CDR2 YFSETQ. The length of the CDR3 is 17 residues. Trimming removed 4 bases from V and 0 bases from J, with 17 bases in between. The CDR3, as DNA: TGCGCCAGCAGCCGGGGGGGGGACACCGCCTCTGGAAACACCATATATTTT. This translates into CASSRGGDTASGNTIYF.